This TCR beta chain was sequenced in a study of T-cell reconstitution after alpha-beta-depleted transplantation in children (dated by TCRdb to about 2016). Broadly, across the study: The study quantitatively tracked T-cell immune reconstitution after TCRalphabeta/CD19-depleted allogeneic hematopoietic cell transplantation in children using TCR repertoire profiling.

The germline V gene (reference sequence) provides CDR1 SGHKS and CDR2 YYEKEE. Unmatched junction bases come to 5, with V trimmed by 1 base and J by 6 bases. The CDR3 covers 15 residues, taking in both the cysteine and the phenylalanine. This entry keeps only the CDR3 DNA: 45 bases, framed from base 1. This clonotype has a count of ten or more. The target of this receptor is not known. No clone much larger than this one lies a single base away; base qualities are absent. Library method: PCR. Sequencing took place on an Illumina HiSeq 2500. TCR libraries were prepared with molecular barcoding, using unique molecular identifiers to normalize TCRbeta repertoire quantification. The public reads were reanalyzed by TCRdb: fastp trimming at Q25, MiXCR alignment, in-frame beta chains only. Identical CDR3 proteins give one entry, which carries the most common genes and DNA. The sample contains around 380,000 distinct CDR3 sequences, 9.5% to 13% of them found a single time. The ten largest account for roughly 6% of the sample.

The source is a human donor who donated a stem cell graft to a child with acute myeloid leukemia. This chain is built from TRBV5-5 and TRBJ2-1, with 9 central nucleotides matching TRBD2. The specimen was PBMCs from the stem cell graft donor, collected from the stem cell graft. The bases are TGTGCCAGCAGCTTGCTGGGACTAGCCGGCAATGAGCAGTTCTTC. Translated, it gives CASSLLGLAGNEQFF. The full variable domain, completed from the reference TRBV5-5 and TRBJ2-1 proteins outside the CDR3, reads DAGVTQSPTHLIKTRGQQVTLRCSPISGHKSVSWYQQVLGQGPQFIFQYYEKEERGRGNFPDRFSARQFPNYSSELNVNALLLGDSALYLCASSLLGLAGNEQFFGPGTRLTVL.